This TCR beta chain was sequenced during a study of tumor-infiltrating lymphocytes in primary liver carcinoma. This clonotype was observed at least ten times. With a constant-region primer, TCR beta cDNA was made from around 530 ng of total RNA. Library construction for TCR beta comprised three nested multiplex PCR rounds performed with slightly modified ARM-PCR. Amplification in the first two PCR rounds was performed using TRBV1-TRBV30 forward primers and a C-beta reverse primer for about 10 cycles each. Via MiXCR, TCRdb re-called the multiplex PCR reads, giving one row per CDR3 protein. The sample consists of fewer than 400,000 distinct CDR3 sequences, less than 75% of them appearing once. RNA was extracted from whole blood without cell sorting, alongside germline DNA. The CDR3 runs 13 residues. CDR1 is MNHEY and CDR2 is SVGAGI in the germline V gene. The V end lost 6 bases, the J end lost 12 bases, and 21 bases lay between the germline ends.

The gene calls are TRBV6-5 and TRBJ2-7; D is unclear. This TCR was sampled from a man aged 35 to 55 with primary liver carcinoma and hepatitis B virus infection. Source material: peripheral blood. CDR3 sequence reads: CASSPPTSGKLYF. DNA of the CDR3: TGTGCCAGCAGCCCCCCCACGTCTGGGAAACTGTACTTC.